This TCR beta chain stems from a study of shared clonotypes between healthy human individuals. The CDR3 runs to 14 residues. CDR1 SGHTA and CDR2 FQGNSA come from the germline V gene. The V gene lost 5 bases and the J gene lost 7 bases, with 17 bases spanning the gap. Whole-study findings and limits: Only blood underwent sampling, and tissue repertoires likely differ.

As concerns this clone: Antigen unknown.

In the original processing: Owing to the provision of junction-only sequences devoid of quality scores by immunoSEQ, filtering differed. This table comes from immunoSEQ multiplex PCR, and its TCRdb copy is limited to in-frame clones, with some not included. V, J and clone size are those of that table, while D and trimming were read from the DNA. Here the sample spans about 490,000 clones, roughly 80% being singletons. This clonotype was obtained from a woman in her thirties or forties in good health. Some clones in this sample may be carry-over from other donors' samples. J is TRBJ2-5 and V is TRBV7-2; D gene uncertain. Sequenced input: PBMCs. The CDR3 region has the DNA TGTGCCAGCAGCAGCTTCAGGTCCCCGGGGACCCAGTACTTC. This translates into CASSSFRSPGTQYF. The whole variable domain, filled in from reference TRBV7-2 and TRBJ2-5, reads GAGVSQSPSNKVTEKGKDVELRCDPISGHTALYWYRQSLGQGLEFLIYFQGNSAPDKSGLPSDRFSAERTGGSVSTLTIQRTQQEDSAVYLCASSSFRSPGTQYFGPGTRLLVL.